This T cell receptor (beta chain) was recorded in a study of shared clonotypes between healthy human individuals. Study-wide results and limits: Tissues were not sampled, only blood, and their repertoires likely differ.

Donors included only healthy HIV-negative adults lacking recent acute infections or vaccinations. Clones were sequenced by immunoSEQ multiplex PCR, and TCRdb holds only the in-frame ones, with some missing. The sample lists 2,500,000 or so clones, 93% occurring once. Looked up from germline, CDR1 is KGHSH and CDR2 is LQKENI. Trimming cost V 4 bases and J 5 bases; bases outside gene matches: 7. The CDR3 runs 15 residues. About this clone itself: Its cognate antigen is unknown.

Sample: naive CD4+ T cells from PBMCs. Subset in this sample: CD45RA+ positively selected. The receptor was derived from a young man in good health. Some clones in this sample may be carry-over from other donors' samples. The chain employs TRBV18 and TRBJ2-5, with 10 bases aligning to TRBD1. For the CDR3, the DNA is TGTGCCAGCTCACAGACAGGGGGCATCGGGGAGACCCAGTACTTC. Translated: CASSQTGGIGETQYF.